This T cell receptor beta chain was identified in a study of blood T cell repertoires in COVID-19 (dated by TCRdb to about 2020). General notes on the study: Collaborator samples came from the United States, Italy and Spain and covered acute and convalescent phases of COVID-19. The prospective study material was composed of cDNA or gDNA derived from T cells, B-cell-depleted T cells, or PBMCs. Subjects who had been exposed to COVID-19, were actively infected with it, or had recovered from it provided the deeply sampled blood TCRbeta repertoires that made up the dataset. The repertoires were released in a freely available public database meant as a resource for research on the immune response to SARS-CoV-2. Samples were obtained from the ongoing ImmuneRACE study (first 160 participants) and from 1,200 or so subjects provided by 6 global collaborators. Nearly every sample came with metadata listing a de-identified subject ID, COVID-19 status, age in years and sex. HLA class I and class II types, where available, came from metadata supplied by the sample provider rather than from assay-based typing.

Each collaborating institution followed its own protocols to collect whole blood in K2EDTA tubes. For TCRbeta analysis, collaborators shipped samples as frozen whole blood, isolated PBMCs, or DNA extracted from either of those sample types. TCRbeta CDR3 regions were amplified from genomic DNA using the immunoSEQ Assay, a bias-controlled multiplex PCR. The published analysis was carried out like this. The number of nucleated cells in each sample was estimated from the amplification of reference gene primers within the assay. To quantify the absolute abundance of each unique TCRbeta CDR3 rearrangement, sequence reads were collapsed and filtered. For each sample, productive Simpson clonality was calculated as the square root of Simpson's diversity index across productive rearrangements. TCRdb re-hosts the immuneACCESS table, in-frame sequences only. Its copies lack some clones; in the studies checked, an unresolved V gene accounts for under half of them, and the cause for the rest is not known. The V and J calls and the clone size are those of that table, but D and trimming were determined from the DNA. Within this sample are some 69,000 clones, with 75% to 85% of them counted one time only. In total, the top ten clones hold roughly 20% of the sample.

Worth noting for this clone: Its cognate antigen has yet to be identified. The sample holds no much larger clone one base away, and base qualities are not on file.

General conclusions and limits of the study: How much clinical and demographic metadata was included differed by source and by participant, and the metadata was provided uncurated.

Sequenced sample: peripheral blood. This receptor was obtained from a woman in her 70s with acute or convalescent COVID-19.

The DNA is TGTGCCAGCGGAGGACAGTATAATCAGCCCCAGCATTTT. Protein translation: CASGGQYNQPQHF. The sequence is built from TRBV6-5 and TRBJ1-5; the D region possibly corresponds to TRBD1 (6 bases align). The germline V gene provides CDR1 MNHEY and CDR2 SVGAGI. Cut back by 8 bases and 4 bases, the V and J ends lie 12 bases apart. The cysteine opens and the phenylalanine closes a CDR3 of 13 amino acids. Of the read, only the CDR3 DNA is kept; its 39 bases are in frame from base 1.